This T cell receptor beta chain was identified in a study of blood T cell repertoires in COVID-19. CDR1 and CDR2 (germline): MNHEY, SVGAGI. The CDR3 is 14 amino acids. V lost 5 bases to trimming and J lost 6 bases; unmatched junction nucleotides: 2. TCRdb's copy holds only in-frame clones and misses some; the assay was immunoSEQ multiplex PCR. The sample contains under 80,000 clones, approximately 83% of which appear only once. The V call is TRBV6-5, the J call TRBJ1-5; 12 bases are shared with TRBD1. The sample consisted of peripheral blood. The clonotype comes from a human donor in a cohort sampled during active COVID-19. CDR3 in DNA: TGTGCCAGCAGTCCGGGACAGGGGGCTCAGCCCCAGCATTTT. It yields the protein CASSPGQGAQPQHF.